This TCR beta chain was captured in a study of cytomegalovirus exposure and HLA in healthy donors. The primer mix had 60 Vbeta and 13 Jbeta primers. Repertoires were generated with immunoSEQ multiplex PCR, while TCRdb's copy carries only in-frame clones and drops some. Of around 130,000 clones listed, approximately 80% were seen once; the top ten hold just over 1%. Trimming took off 5 bases at V and 8 bases at J, with 12 bases between the two ends. The CDR3 runs to 12 residues. Germline CDR1 and CDR2: SGHAT and FQNNGV. This clone was seen more than once but under ten times. The specimen was PBMCs. The V call is TRBV11-2, the J call TRBJ1-2, with TRBD1 as a possible D gene (5 bases). The sequence was collected from a human donor in good health. CDR3 DNA: TGTGCCAGCAGCCCGGGGGGGTACGGCTACACCTTC. As protein: CASSPGGYGYTF.